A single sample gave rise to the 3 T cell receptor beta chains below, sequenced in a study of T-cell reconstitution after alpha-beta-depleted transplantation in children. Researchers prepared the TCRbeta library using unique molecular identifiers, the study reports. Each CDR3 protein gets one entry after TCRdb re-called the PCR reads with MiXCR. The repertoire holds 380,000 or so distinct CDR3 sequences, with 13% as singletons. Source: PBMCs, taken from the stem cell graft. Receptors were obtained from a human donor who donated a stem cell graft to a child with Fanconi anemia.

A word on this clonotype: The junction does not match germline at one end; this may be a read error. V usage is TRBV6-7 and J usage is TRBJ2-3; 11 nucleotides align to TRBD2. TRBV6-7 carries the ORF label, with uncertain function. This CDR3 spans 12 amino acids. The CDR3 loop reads CASSCRLAGFRF. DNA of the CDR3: TGTGCCAGCAGTTGTCGACTAGCGGGGTTTAGGTTT.

The DNA for the CDR3 is TGTGCCAGCAGCTTAGGGTGGGGTAACAATCAGCCCCAGCATTTT. Translating it yields CASSLGWGNNQPQHF. The V gene is TRBV7-2, the J gene TRBJ1-5; D is uncertain. Germline V gene sequence: CDR1 SGHTA, CDR2 FQGNSA. This CDR3 is 15 amino acids long. Trimming shortened V by 1 base and J by 3 bases, and 10 bases separated the two germline ends.

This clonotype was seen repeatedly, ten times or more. The CDR3: CASSPTSYYGYTF. As DNA, the CDR3 is TGTGCCAGCAGCCCCACATCCTACTATGGCTACACCTTC. V is TRBV7-9 and J is TRBJ1-2; D ambiguous. Trimming removed 5 bases at V and 3 bases at J, with 10 bases between. The germline CDR1 and CDR2 sequences are SEHNR and FQNEAQ (reference sequence). The CDR3 length is 13 residues.